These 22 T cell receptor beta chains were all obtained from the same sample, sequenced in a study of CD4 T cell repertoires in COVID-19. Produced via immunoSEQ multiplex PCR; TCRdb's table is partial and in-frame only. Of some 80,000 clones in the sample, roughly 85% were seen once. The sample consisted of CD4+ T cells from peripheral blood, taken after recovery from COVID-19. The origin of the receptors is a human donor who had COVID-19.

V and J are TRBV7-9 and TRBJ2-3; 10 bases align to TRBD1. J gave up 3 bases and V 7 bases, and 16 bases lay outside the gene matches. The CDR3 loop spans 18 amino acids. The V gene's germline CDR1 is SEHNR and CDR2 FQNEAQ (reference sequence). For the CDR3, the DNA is TGTGCCAGCATCAATTGGGTGGGGACAGGGGAAGTAACAGATACGCAGTATTTT. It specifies CASINWVGTGEVTDTQYF.

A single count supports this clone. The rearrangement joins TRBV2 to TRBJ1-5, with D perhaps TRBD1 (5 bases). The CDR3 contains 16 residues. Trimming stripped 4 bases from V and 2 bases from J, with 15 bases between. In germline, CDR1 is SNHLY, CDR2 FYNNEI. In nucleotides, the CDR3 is TGTGCCAGCAGTGGAGTATTAGGGGCAGGCAATCAGCCCCAGCATTTT. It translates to CASSGVLGAGNQPQHF. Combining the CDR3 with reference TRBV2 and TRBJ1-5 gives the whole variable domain EPEVTQTPSHQVTQMGQEVILRCVPISNHLYFYWYRQILGQKVEFLVSFYNNEISEKSEIFDDQFSVERPDGSNFTLKIRSTKLEDSAMYFCASSGVLGAGNQPQHFGDGTRLSIL.

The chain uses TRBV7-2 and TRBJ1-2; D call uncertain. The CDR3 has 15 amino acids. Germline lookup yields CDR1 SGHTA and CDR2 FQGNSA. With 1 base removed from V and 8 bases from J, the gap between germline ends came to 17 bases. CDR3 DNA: TGTGCCAGCAGCTTAGAACCCGGCAGGCCTCAGGGCTACACCTTC. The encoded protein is CASSLEPGRPQGYTF.

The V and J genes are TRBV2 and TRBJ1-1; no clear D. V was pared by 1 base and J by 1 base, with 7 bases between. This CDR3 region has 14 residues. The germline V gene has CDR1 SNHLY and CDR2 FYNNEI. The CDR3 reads CASSEVRANTEAFF. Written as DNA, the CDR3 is TGTGCCAGCAGTGAAGTTCGGGCGAACACTGAAGCTTTCTTT.

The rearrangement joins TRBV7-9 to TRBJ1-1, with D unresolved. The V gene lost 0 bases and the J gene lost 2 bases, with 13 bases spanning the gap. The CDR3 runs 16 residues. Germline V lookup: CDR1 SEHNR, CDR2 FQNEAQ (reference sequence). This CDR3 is CASSLASGRVNTEAFF. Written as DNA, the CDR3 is TGTGCCAGCAGCTTAGCGTCGGGAAGGGTAAACACTGAAGCTTTCTTT.

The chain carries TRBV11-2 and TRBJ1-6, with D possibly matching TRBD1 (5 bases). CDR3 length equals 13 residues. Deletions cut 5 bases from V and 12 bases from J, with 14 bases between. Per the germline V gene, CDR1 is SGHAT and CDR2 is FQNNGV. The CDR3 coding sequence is TGTGCCAGCAGCCCAGAAACAGGACAACCCCTCCACTTT. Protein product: CASSPETGQPLHF.

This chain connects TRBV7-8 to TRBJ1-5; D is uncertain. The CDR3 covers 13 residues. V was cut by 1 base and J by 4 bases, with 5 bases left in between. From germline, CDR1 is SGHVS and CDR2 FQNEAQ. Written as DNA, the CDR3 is TGTGCCAGCAGCTTAGTGGAAAATCAGCCCCAGCATTTT. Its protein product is CASSLVENQPQHF.

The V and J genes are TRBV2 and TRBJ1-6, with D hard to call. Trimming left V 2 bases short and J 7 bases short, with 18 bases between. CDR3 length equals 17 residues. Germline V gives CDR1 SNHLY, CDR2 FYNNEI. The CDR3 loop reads CASSEKNAAGRNSPLHF. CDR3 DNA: TGTGCCAGCAGTGAAAAGAACGCGGCCGGAAGAAATTCACCCCTCCACTTT.

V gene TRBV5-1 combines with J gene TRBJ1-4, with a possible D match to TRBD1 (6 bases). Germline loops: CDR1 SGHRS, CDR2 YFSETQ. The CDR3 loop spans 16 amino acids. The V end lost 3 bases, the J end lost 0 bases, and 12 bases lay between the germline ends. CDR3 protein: CASSWGPFATNEKLFF. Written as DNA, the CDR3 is TGCGCCAGCAGCTGGGGGCCCTTTGCAACTAATGAAAAACTGTTTTTT. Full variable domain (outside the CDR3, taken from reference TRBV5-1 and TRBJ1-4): KAGVTQTPRYLIKTRGQQVTLSCSPISGHRSVSWYQQTPGQGLQFLFEYFSETQRNKGNFPGRFSGRQFSNSRSEMNVSTLELGDSALYLCASSWGPFATNEKLFFGSGTQLSVL.

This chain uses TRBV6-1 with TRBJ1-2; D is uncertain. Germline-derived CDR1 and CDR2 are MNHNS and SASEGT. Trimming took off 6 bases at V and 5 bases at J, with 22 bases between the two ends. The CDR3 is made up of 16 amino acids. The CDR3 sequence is CASSESALGGWYGYTF. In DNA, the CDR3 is TGTGCCAGCAGCGAATCGGCCCTGGGAGGGTGGTATGGCTACACCTTC.

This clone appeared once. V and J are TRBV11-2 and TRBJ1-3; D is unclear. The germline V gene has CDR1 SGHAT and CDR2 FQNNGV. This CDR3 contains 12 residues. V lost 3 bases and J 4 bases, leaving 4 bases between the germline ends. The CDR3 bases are TGTGCCAGCAGCTTTGAGGGAAACACCATATATTTT. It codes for CASSFEGNTIYF.

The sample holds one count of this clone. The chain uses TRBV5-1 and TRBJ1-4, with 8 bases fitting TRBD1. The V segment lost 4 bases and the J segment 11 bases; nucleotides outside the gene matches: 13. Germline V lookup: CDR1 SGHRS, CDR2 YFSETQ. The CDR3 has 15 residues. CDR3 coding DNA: TGCGCCAGCAGCCTTACCGGACAGGGCGAGGAGAAACTGTTTTTT. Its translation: CASSLTGQGEEKLFF.

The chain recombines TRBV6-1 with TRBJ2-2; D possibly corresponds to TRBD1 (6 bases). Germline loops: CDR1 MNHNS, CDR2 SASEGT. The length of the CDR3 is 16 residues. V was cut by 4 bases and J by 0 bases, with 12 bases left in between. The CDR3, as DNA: TGTGCCAGCAGTGCCACCGGGACAACGAACACCGGGGAGCTGTTTTTT. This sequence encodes CASSATGTTNTGELFF.

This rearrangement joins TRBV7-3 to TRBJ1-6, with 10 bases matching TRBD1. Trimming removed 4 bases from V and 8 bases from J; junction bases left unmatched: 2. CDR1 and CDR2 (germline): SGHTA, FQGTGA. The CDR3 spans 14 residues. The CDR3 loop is CASSSGTGDSPLHF. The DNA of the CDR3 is TGTGCCAGCAGCTCAGGGACAGGGGATTCACCCCTCCACTTT.

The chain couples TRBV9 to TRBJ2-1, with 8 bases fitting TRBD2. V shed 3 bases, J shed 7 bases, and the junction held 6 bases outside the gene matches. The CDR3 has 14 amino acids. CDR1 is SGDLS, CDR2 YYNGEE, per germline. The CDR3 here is CASSELAGRNEQFF. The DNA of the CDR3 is TGTGCCAGCAGCGAGTTAGCGGGGCGGAATGAGCAGTTCTTC.

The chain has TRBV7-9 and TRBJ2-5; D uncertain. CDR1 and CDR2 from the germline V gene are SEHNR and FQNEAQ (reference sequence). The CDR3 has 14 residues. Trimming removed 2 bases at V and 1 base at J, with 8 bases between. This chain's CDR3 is CASSLMPFQETQYF. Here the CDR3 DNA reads TGTGCCAGCAGCTTAATGCCATTCCAAGAGACCCAGTACTTC.

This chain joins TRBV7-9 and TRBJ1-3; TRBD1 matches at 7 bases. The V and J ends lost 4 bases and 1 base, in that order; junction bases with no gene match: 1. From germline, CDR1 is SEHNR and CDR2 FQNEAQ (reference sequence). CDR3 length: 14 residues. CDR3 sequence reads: CASSSGQSGNTIYF. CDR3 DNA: TGTGCCAGCAGCTCGGGACAGTCTGGAAACACCATATATTTT.

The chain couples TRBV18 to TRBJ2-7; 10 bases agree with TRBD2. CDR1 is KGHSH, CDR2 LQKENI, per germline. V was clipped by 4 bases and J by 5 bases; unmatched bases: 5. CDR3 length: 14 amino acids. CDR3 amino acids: CASSLSGGADEQYF. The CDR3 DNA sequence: TGTGCCAGCTCACTCAGCGGGGGGGCCGACGAGCAGTACTTC.

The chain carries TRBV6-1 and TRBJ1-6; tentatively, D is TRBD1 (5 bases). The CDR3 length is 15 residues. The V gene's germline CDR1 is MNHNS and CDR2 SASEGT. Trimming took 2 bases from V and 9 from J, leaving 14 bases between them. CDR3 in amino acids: CASSEFAGKGSPLHF. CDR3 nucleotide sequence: TGTGCCAGCAGTGAATTCGCAGGGAAGGGTTCACCCCTCCACTTT.

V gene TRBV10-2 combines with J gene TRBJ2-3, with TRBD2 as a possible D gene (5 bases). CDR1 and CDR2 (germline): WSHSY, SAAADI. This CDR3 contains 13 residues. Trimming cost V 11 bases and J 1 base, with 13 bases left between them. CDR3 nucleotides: TGCGCCGTCGCGGGCCGTCGCACAGATACGCAGTATTTT. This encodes CAVAGRRTDTQYF.

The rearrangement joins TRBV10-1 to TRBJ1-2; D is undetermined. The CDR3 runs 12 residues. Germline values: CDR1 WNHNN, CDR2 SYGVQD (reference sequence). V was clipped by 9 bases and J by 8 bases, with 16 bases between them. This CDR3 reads CASGRVFVGYTF. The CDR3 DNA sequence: TGCGCCAGTGGACGAGTATTTGTCGGCTACACCTTC.

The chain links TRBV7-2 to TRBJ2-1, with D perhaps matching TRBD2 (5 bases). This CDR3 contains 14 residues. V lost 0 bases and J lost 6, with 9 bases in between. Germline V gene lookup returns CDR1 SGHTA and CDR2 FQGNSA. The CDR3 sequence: CASSLAGAVNEQFF. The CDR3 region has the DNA TGTGCCAGCAGCTTAGCGGGAGCGGTCAATGAGCAGTTCTTC.